What follows are 26 T cell receptor beta chains derived from one specimen sequenced in a study of T cell repertoires in cytomegalovirus infection. TCRdb redid the calling of the reads with MiXCR, one entry per CDR3 protein. This sample yields some 560,000 distinct CDR3 sequences, of which about 39% are seen a single time; about 46% belongs to the top ten. These receptors are not linked to any known antigen. The source was cultured PBMCs, collected from culture after CMV antigen stimulation. These receptors were collected from a human donor in good health (CMV status not recorded). Some clones in this sample may be carry-over from other donors' samples.

V and J are TRBV7-2 and TRBJ2-5; D possibly corresponds to TRBD1 (7 bases). CDR3 size: 13 residues. Germline CDR1 reads SGHTA; CDR2 reads FQGNSA. V was pared by 6 bases and J by 6 bases, with 14 bases between. The CDR3 region is CASRAGGMKTQYF. The CDR3 nucleotides read TGTGCCAGCAGAGCAGGGGGGATGAAGACCCAGTACTTC.

The J gene is TRBJ2-1, the V gene TRBV29-1, with TRBD2 matching 14 bases. Unmatched junction bases numbered 4, after V lost 6 bases and J lost 0 bases. Germline assignment: CDR1 SQVTM and CDR2 ANQGSEA. There are 16 residues in the CDR3. Written as DNA, the CDR3 is TGCAGCGTCGGGGGGACTAGCGGGAGCTCCTACAATGAGCAGTTCTTC. Its protein product is CSVGGTSGSSYNEQFF.

This clonotype came up once. The V and J genes are TRBV5-8 and TRBJ2-5; 12 bases map to TRBD1. The CDR3 totals 17 residues. The germline V gene has CDR1 SGHTS and CDR2 YDEGEE. The ends lost 6 bases at V and 6 bases at J; junction bases unmatched: 15. Written as DNA, the CDR3 is TGTGCCAGCATCACACAACCCGGGACAGGGGGCTGGAAGACCCAGTACTTC. This encodes CASITQPGTGGWKTQYF.

In this sample, this clonotype turned up once. One end of the junction fails to match germline, which may point to a read error. V is TRBV27 and J is TRBJ1-6; weak D call: TRBD1 (6 bases). CDR3 length: 14 residues. Germline assignment: CDR1 MNHEY and CDR2 SMNVEV (reference sequence). The CDR3 sequence: CASSSRRGDSPPHF. The DNA for the CDR3 is TGTGCCAGCAGTTCCCGGAGGGGGGACTCACCCCCCCACTTT.

This clonotype has a count of ten or more. This chain links TRBV7-2 with TRBJ1-1, with D uncertain. Trimming removed 1 base at V and 4 bases at J, with 7 bases between. This CDR3 region has 13 residues. CDR1 is SGHTA, CDR2 FQGNSA, per germline. CDR3 residues: CASSLVAATEAFF. CDR3 coding DNA: TGTGCCAGCAGCTTAGTGGCCGCCACTGAAGCTTTCTTT.

The V and J genes are TRBV6-2 or TRBV6-3 and TRBJ2-7, with TRBD2 matching over 11 bases. The CDR3 extends over 14 amino acids. Germline CDR1 reads MNHEY; CDR2 reads SVGEGT. V lost 2 bases to trimming and J lost 5 bases; unmatched junction nucleotides: 2. The CDR3 region has the DNA TGTGCCAGCAGTTACGGGACTAGCGGCCACGAGCAGTACTTC. This sequence encodes CASSYGTSGHEQYF.

The rearrangement uses TRBV27 and TRBJ1-2; D gene unclear. Germline loops: CDR1 MNHEY, CDR2 SMNVEV (reference sequence). V lost 7 bases and J lost 8, with 17 bases in between. The CDR3 length is 13 residues. CDR3 amino acids: CASTGEGTVGYTF. Here the CDR3 DNA reads TGTGCCAGCACGGGTGAGGGTACGGTGGGCTACACCTTC.

This clonotype was picked up a small number of times. V and J are TRBV7-8 and TRBJ2-7, with 11 bases aligning to TRBD1. Germline V gene data show CDR1 as SGHVS and CDR2 as FQNEAQ. After removal of 5 bases from V and 2 bases from J, the junction contained 8 bases not matched to a gene. The CDR3 contains 16 residues. The CDR3 sequence is CASSEGQGEITYEQYF. Here the CDR3 DNA reads TGTGCCAGCAGCGAGGGACAGGGGGAGATAACCTACGAGCAGTACTTC.

V usage is TRBV7-9 and J usage is TRBJ2-5; TRBD2 is a possible D gene (6 bases). Trimming removed 0 bases from V and 9 bases from J, with 17 bases in between. The CDR3 extends over 15 amino acids. The V gene's germline CDR1 is SEHNR and CDR2 FQNEAQ (reference sequence). The CDR3 reads CASSLARRGMGAQYF. The CDR3 DNA follows: TGTGCCAGCAGCTTAGCGAGGCGGGGAATGGGGGCCCAGTACTTC.

The chain couples TRBV5-1 to TRBJ2-2, with D possibly matching TRBD1 (6 bases). Germline values: CDR1 SGHRS, CDR2 YFSETQ. The V and J ends lost 4 bases and 4 bases respectively, with 11 bases between them. The CDR3 consists of 14 residues. CDR3 nucleotides: TGCGCCAGCAGCCGACAGGTGGCCACCGGGGAGCTGTTTTTT. Its protein product is CASSRQVATGELFF.

V is TRBV29-1 and J is TRBJ2-5, with D hard to call. The V gene lost 6 bases and the J gene lost 0 bases, with 14 bases spanning the gap. Germline assignment: CDR1 SQVTM and CDR2 ANQGSEA. This CDR3 has 14 amino acids. This CDR3 reads CSVSTPPYQETQYF. The CDR3 DNA sequence: TGCAGCGTCTCGACACCCCCGTACCAAGAGACCCAGTACTTC.

This clonotype appeared a single time. V and J are TRBV20-1 and TRBJ1-4; D gene ambiguous. Germline loops: CDR1 DFQATT, CDR2 SNEGSKA (reference sequence). Trimming took off 3 bases at V and 0 bases at J, with 5 bases between the two ends. The CDR3 has 13 amino acids. In nucleotides, the CDR3 is TGCAGTGCTAGGGAGGCAACTAATGAAAAACTGTTTTTT. Protein product: CSAREATNEKLFF.

This chain uses TRBV7-8 with TRBJ2-3; D remains unclear. V lost 4 bases, J lost 5 bases, and 10 bases lay in between. Per germline, CDR1 SGHVS and CDR2 FQNEAQ. The CDR3 is made up of 13 amino acids. The DNA for the CDR3 is TGTGCCAGCAGCTATACGGCCGTAGATACGCAGTATTTT. Its translation is CASSYTAVDTQYF.

J is TRBJ2-2 and V is TRBV7-7; perhaps TRBD1 as D (5 bases). Per the germline V gene, CDR1 is SSHAT and CDR2 is FNYEAQ (reference sequence). The CDR3 extends over 12 amino acids. V gave up 6 bases and J gave up 5 bases, with 7 bases separating them. DNA of the CDR3: TGTGCCAGCAGGGACACAACCGGGGAGCTGTTTTTT. It is translated as CASRDTTGELFF.

This clonotype was detected only a few times. The chain recombines TRBV10-3 with TRBJ2-3; possibly TRBD2 for D (6 bases). The CDR3 has 16 amino acids. The V end lost 0 bases, the J end lost 4 bases, and 14 bases lay between the germline ends. From germline, CDR1 is ENHRY and CDR2 SYGVKD. CDR3 sequence: CAISESSSDPPDTQYF. CDR3 DNA: TGTGCCATCAGTGAGTCCTCTAGCGACCCTCCAGATACGCAGTATTTT.

This clonotype was recorded a few times. The chain is built from TRBV12-5 and TRBJ2-5, with TRBD1 matching over 7 bases. CDR1 and CDR2 (germline): LGHNT, FRNRAP. The CDR3 loop spans 14 amino acids. V lost 6 bases and J lost 5; bases outside the gene matches: 9. The CDR3 protein is CASGPSTGDETQYF. CDR3 nucleotides: TGTGCTAGTGGCCCCTCCACAGGGGATGAGACCCAGTACTTC.

V and J are TRBV11-2 and TRBJ1-4; D is unclear. This CDR3 is 14 amino acids long. Germline-derived CDR1 and CDR2 are SGHAT and FQNNGV. The ends were cut back, 3 bases at V and 8 bases at J, with 13 bases in the middle. Here the CDR3 DNA reads TGTGCCAGCAGCTTGGAGAGGGCTCGGGAAAAACTGTTTTTT. It translates to CASSLERAREKLFF.

The CDR3 nucleotides read TGTGCCAGCAGCTCCTCTCTTGCGCAGACCCAGTACTTC. Its translation is CASSSSLAQTQYF. The chain joins TRBV7-9 to TRBJ2-5; D not certain. Germline-derived CDR1 and CDR2 are SEHNR and FQNEAQ (reference sequence). The V gene lost 4 bases and the J gene lost 6 bases, with 12 bases spanning the gap. The CDR3 covers 13 residues.

V is TRBV7-2 and J is TRBJ2-3, with D possibly being TRBD2 (6 bases). The CDR3 contains 14 residues. Germline V lookup: CDR1 SGHTA, CDR2 FQGNSA. V was clipped by 5 bases and J by 5 bases, with 14 bases between them. The CDR3 nucleotides read TGTGCCAGCAGCCACGGGCGGGAAGGAGATACGCAGTATTTT. Its translation: CASSHGREGDTQYF.

This clonotype has more than one count but fewer than ten. This chain links TRBV4-1 with TRBJ2-7, with a possible D match to TRBD2 (6 bases). The germline gives CDR1 MGHRA, CDR2 YSYEKL. The CDR3 contains 16 residues. Trimming stripped 3 bases from V and 2 bases from J, with 17 bases between. The CDR3 is CASSHLTGSRPYEQYF. CDR3 nucleotides: TGCGCCAGCAGCCATTTGACCGGGAGCCGCCCCTACGAGCAGTACTTC.

The chain joins TRBV24-1 to TRBJ1-2; D call uncertain. Trimming took off 10 bases at V and 0 bases at J, with 8 bases between the two ends. The CDR3 totals 12 residues. The germline gives CDR1 KGHDR, CDR2 SFDVKD. The CDR3, as DNA: TGTGCCACTAGAGGCCCTAACTATGGCTACACCTTC. Translation: CATRGPNYGYTF.

This sequence joins TRBV7-2 and TRBJ2-3; D is undetermined. The germline V gene encodes CDR1 SGHTA and CDR2 FQGNSA. The CDR3 contains 13 residues. Trimming left V 5 bases short and J 6 bases short, with 12 bases between. The CDR3 spells CASSPPGLDTQYF. In DNA, the CDR3 is TGTGCCAGCAGCCCTCCCGGGTTGGATACGCAGTATTTT.

In this sample, this clonotype turned up a few times. V and J are TRBV20-1 and TRBJ2-3, with 13 positions matching TRBD2. This CDR3 is 15 amino acids long. The germline V gene has CDR1 DFQATT and CDR2 SNEGSKA (reference sequence). The V and J ends lost 4 bases and 6 bases, in that order; junction bases with no gene match: 7. CDR3 bases: TGCAGTGCTACTAGGACTAGCGGGGGCTGGGATACGCAGTATTTT. It codes for CSATRTSGGWDTQYF.

This clonotype was recorded a few times. The chain couples TRBV6-2 or TRBV6-3 to TRBJ2-1; 9 bases agree with TRBD1. Germline-derived CDR1 and CDR2 are MNHEY and SVGEGT. With 5 bases clipped from V and 10 bases from J, the junction kept 15 bases outside the gene matches. The CDR3 has 16 residues. The CDR3 nucleotides are TGTGCCAGCAGTGACGTACAGGGGGCTCGGGGAAAAGAGCAGTTCTTC. The encoded protein is CASSDVQGARGKEQFF.

The rearrangement links TRBV6-5 to TRBJ1-2; D is unclear. Trimming took off 5 bases at V and 0 bases at J, with 13 bases between the two ends. The germline gives CDR1 MNHEY, CDR2 SVGAGI. The CDR3 contains 15 residues. Written as DNA, the CDR3 is TGTGCCAGCAGTAACATCTTTACAGCTAACTATGGCTACACCTTC. It translates to CASSNIFTANYGYTF.

The chain couples TRBV29-1 to TRBJ2-5; 8 bases line up with TRBD2. The CDR3 is made up of 13 amino acids. The V gene's germline CDR1 is SQVTM and CDR2 ANQGSEA. With V trimmed by 7 bases and J by 4 bases, 8 bases remained unmatched. The CDR3 DNA reads TGCAGCGCGGAGCGGGAGTTCATAGAGACCCAGTACTTC. This encodes CSAEREFIETQYF.